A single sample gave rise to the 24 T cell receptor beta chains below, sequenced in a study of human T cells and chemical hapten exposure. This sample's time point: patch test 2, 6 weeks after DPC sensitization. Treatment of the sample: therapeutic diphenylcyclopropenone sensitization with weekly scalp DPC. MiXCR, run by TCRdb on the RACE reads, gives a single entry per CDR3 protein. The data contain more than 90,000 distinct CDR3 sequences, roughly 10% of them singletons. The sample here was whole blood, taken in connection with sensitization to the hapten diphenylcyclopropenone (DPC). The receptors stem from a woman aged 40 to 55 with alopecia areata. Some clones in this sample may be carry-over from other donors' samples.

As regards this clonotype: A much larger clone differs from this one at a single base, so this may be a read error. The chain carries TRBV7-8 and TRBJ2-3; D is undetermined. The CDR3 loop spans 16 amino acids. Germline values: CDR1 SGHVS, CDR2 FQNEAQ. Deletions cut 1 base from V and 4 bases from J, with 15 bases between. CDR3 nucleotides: TGTGCCAGCAGCTTAGATCAAGGCTTGAGCGCAGATACGCAGTATTTT. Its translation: CASSLDQGLSADTQYF.

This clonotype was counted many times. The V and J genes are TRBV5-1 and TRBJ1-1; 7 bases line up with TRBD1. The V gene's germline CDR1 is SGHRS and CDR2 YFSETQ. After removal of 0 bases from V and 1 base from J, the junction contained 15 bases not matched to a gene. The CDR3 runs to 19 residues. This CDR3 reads CASSLGIPARGKTNTEAFF. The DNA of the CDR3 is TGCGCCAGCAGCTTGGGCATCCCCGCCAGGGGGAAAACGAACACTGAAGCTTTCTTT.

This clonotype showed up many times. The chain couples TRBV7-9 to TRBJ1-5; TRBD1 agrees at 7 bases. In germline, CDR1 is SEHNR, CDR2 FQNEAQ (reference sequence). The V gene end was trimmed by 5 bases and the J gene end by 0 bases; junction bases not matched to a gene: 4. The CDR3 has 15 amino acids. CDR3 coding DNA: TGTGCCAGCAGCGGCCCAGGGGGTAGCAATCAGCCCCAGCATTTT. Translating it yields CASSGPGGSNQPQHF. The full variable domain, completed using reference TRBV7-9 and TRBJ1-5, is DTGVSQNPRHKITKRGQNVTFRCDPISEHNRLYWYRQTLGQGPEFLTYFQNEAQLEKSRLLSDRFSAERPKGSFSTLEIQRTEQGDSAMYLCASSGPGGSNQPQHFGDGTRLSIL.

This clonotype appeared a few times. The CDR3 coding sequence is TGTGCCAGCAGCAAGCTACGGACAGGGGGCAATGAGCAGTTCTTC. It codes for CASSKLRTGGNEQFF. V and J are TRBV11-2 and TRBJ2-1; 10 bases are shared with TRBD1. Trimming at V came to 5 bases and at J to 6 bases, leaving 7 bases not matched to a gene. The CDR3 is 15 residues long. The germline V gene has CDR1 SGHAT and CDR2 FQNNGV.

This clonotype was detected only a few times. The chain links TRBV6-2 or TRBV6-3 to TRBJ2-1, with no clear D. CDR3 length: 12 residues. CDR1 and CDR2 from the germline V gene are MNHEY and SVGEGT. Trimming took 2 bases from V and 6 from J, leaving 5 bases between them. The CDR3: CASSYPGNEQFF. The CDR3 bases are TGTGCCAGCAGTTACCCAGGCAATGAGCAGTTCTTC.

The CDR3 DNA is TGTGCCAGCAGCCAACGGAGCGGCAACAACTACAATGAGCAGTTCTTC. The encoded protein is CASSQRSGNNYNEQFF. The chain employs TRBV14 and TRBJ2-1; maybe TRBD2 (5 bases). The CDR3 consists of 16 residues. Looked up from germline, CDR1 is SGHDN and CDR2 is FVKESK. Trimming cost V 2 bases and J 3 bases, with 14 bases left between them.

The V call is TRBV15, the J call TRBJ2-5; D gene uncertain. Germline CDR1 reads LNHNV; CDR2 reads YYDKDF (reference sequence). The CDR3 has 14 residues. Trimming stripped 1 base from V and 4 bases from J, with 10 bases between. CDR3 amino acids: CATSRGLVRETQYF. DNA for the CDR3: TGTGCCACCAGCAGAGGGCTAGTAAGAGAGACCCAGTACTTC. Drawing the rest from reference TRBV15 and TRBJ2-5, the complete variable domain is DAMVIQNPRYQVTQFGKPVTLSCSQTLNHNVMYWYQQKSSQAPKLLFHYYDKDFNNEADTPDNFQSRRPNTSFCFLDIRSPGLGDTAMYLCATSRGLVRETQYFGPGTRLLVL.

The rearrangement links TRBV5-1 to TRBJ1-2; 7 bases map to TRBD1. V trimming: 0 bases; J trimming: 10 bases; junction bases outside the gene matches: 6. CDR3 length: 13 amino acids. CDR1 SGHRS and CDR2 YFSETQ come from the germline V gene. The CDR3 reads CASSLEGQAFYTF. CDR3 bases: TGCGCCAGCAGCTTGGAAGGACAGGCTTTCTACACCTTC.

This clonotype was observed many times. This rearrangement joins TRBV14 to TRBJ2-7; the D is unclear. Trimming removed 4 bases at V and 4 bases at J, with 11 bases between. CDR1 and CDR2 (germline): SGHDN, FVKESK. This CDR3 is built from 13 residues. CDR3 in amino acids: CASSPSGVYEQYF. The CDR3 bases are TGTGCCAGCAGCCCCTCCGGAGTGTACGAGCAGTACTTC.

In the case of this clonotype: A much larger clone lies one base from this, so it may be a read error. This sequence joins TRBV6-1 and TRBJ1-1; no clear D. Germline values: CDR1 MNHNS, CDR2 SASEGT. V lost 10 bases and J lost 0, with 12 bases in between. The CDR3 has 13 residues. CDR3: CATLQWMNTEAFF. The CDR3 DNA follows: TGTGCCACCCTACAGTGGATGAACACTGAAGCTTTCTTT.

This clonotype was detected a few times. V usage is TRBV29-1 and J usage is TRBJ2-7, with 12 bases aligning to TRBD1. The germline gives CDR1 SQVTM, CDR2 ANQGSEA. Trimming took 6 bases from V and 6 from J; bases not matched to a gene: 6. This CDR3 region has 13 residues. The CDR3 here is CSVTGQGAREQYF. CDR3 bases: TGCAGCGTGACGGGACAGGGGGCGCGCGAGCAGTACTTC.

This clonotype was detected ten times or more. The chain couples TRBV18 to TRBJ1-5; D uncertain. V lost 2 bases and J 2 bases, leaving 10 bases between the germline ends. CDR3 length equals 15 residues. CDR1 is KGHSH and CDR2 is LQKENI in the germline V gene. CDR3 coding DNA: TGTGCCAGCTCACCAGAGTTGCAGGGCAATCAGCCCCAGCATTTT. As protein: CASSPELQGNQPQHF.

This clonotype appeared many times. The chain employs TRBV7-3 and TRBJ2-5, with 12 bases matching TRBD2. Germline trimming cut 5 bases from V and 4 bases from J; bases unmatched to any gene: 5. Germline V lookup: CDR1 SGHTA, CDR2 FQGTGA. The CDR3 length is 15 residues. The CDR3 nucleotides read TGTGCCAGCAGCCCTAGCGGGGGGGCCGTAGAGACCCAGTACTTC. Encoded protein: CASSPSGGAVETQYF.

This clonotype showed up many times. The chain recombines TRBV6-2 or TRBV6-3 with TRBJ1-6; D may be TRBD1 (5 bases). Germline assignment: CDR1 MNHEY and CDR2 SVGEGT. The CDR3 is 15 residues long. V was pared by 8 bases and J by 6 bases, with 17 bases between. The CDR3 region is CASGLTTGRNSPLHF. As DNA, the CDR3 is TGTGCCAGCGGCCTTACCACAGGACGTAATTCACCCCTCCACTTT.

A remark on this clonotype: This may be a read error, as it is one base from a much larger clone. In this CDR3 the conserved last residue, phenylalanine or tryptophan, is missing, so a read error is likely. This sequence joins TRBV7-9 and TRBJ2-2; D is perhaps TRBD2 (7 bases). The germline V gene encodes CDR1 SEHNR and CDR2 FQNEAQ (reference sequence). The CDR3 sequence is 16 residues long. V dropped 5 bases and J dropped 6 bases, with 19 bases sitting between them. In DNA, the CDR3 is TGTGCCAGCAGCGCCTCCAGATCGGGGGGCTCCGGGGAGCTGTTTTTA. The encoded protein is CASSASRSGGSGELFL.

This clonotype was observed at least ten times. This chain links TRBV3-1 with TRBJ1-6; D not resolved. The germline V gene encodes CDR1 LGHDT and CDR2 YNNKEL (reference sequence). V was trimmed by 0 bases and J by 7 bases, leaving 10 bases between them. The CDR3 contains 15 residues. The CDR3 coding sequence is TGTGCCAGCAGCCAAGATGTGGGCGGAAATTCACCCCTCCACTTT. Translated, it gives CASSQDVGGNSPLHF.

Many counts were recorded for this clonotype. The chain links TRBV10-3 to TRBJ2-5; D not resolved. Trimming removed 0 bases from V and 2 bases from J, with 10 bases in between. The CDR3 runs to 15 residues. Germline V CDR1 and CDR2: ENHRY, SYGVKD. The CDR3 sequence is CAISESSGPQETQYF. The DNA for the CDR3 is TGTGCCATCAGTGAGTCGAGTGGCCCTCAAGAGACCCAGTACTTC.

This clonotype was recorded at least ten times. The CDR3 is CASSRTESSYNEQFF. In nucleotides, the CDR3 is TGTGCCAGCAGCCGGACCGAGAGCTCCTACAATGAGCAGTTCTTC. The chain recombines TRBV11-2 with TRBJ2-1, with D unclear. The ends were cut back, 5 bases at V and 0 bases at J, with 11 bases in the middle. The V gene's germline CDR1 is SGHAT and CDR2 FQNNGV. This CDR3 has 15 residues.

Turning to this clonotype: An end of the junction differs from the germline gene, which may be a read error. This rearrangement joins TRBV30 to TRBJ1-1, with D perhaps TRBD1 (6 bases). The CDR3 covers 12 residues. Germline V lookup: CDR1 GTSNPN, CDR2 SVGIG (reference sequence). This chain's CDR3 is CAWRSGDTEVFF. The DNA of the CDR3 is TGTGCCTGGCGGTCAGGGGACACTGAAGTTTTCTTT. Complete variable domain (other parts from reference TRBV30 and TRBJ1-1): SQTIHQWPATLVQPVGSPLSLECTVEGTSNPNLYWYRQAAGRGLQLLFYSVGIGQISSEVPQNLSASRPQDRQFILSSKKLLLSDSGFYLCAWRSGDTEVFFGQGTRLTVV.

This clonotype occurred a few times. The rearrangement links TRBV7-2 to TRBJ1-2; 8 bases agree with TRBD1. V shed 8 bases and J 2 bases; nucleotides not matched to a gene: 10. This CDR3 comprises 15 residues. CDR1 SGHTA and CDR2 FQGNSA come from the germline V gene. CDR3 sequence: CASGPQGASNYGYTF. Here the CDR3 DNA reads TGTGCCAGCGGACCCCAGGGGGCCTCCAACTATGGCTACACCTTC.

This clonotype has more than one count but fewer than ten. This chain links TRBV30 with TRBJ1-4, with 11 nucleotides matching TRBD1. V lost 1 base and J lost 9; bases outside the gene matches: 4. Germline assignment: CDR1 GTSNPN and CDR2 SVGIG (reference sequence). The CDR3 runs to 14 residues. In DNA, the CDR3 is TGTGCCTGGAGTGCGGGGACAGGGGGACAAAAACTGTTTTTT. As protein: CAWSAGTGGQKLFF.

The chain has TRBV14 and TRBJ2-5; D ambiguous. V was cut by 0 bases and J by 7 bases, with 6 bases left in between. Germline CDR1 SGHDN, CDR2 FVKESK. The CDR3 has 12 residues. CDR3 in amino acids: CASSQEGLTQYF. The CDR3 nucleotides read TGTGCCAGCAGCCAAGAAGGTCTGACCCAGTACTTC.

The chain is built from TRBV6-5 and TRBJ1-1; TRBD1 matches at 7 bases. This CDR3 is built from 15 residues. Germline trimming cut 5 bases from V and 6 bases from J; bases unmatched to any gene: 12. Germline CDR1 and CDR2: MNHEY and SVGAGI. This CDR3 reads CASSRGGARLSEAFF. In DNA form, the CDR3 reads TGTGCCAGCAGTCGAGGGGGCGCCCGGCTCTCTGAAGCTTTCTTT.

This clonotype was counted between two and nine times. CDR3 loop: CASSPSQGTQPQHF. The CDR3 region has the DNA TGTGCCAGCTCACCGTCACAGGGTACACAGCCCCAGCATTTT. The chain combines TRBV18 with TRBJ1-5; tentative D call: TRBD1 (6 bases). The CDR3 is 14 residues long. Trimming pared 3 bases from V and 7 bases from J, leaving 13 bases between. CDR1 is KGHSH and CDR2 is LQKENI in the germline V gene.